A selection of T cell receptor beta chains follows, all from one sample in a study of blood T cells in healthy people across ages. TCRdb independently ran MiXCR on the 5' RACE reads; one entry per CDR3 protein. The sample has 540,000 or so distinct CDR3 sequences, around half seen once. Sequencing used blood. These receptors were taken from an elderly man in good health. CDR3s include the opening cysteine and the closing phenylalanine or tryptophan. The order of the fields is CDR3 length, clone size, D gene, J gene, V gene, CDR3 DNA, CDR3 protein. D genes are given only for firm matches. The listing skips clone size in some rows; elsewhere it reads once, few, many or a size class.

len: 14; abundance: -; d_gene: TRBD2; j_gene: TRBJ2-1; v_gene: TRBV29-1; CDR3nt: TGCAGCGTTGCGGAGGGACTAGCGGGAATGGAGCAGTTCTTC; CDR3aa: CSVAEGLAGMEQFF
len: 13; abundance: many; d_gene: -; j_gene: TRBJ2-7; v_gene: TRBV6-6; CDR3nt: TGTGCCAGCAGTTGGGGGAACAGAGATGAGCAGTACTTC; CDR3aa: CASSWGNRDEQYF
len: 12; abundance: -; d_gene: -; j_gene: TRBJ1-1; v_gene: TRBV20-1; CDR3nt: TGCAGTGCTTTCGCCGGGAACACTGAAGCTTTCTTT; CDR3aa: CSAFAGNTEAFF
len: 10; abundance: -; d_gene: -; j_gene: TRBJ2-5; v_gene: TRBV20-1; CDR3nt: TGCAGTGCCATTAGGGAGACCCAGTACTTC; CDR3aa: CSAIRETQYF
len: 15; abundance: -; d_gene: -; j_gene: TRBJ2-3; v_gene: TRBV7-3; CDR3nt: TGTGCCAGCAGCTTCGCGGGATCTAGCACAGATACGCAGTATTTT; CDR3aa: CASSFAGSSTDTQYF
len: 15; abundance: few; d_gene: -; j_gene: TRBJ2-5; v_gene: TRBV7-9; CDR3nt: TGTGCCAGCAGCTTAAGAGACAGGTTGATCGAGACCCAGTACTTC; CDR3aa: CASSLRDRLIETQYF
len: 15; abundance: few; d_gene: TRBD1; j_gene: TRBJ1-6; v_gene: TRBV5-5; CDR3nt: TGTGCCAGCAGCGCAGCGGGACAGCTTAATTCACCCCTCCACTTT; CDR3aa: CASSAAGQLNSPLHF
len: 13; abundance: few; d_gene: -; j_gene: TRBJ1-1; v_gene: TRBV29-1; CDR3nt: TGCAGCGGTAGGGGGGGAATGAACACTGAAGCTTTCTTT; CDR3aa: CSGRGGMNTEAFF
len: 13; abundance: -; d_gene: TRBD1; j_gene: TRBJ2-7; v_gene: TRBV7-8; CDR3nt: TGTGCCAGCAGCCCTACAGGGGGCTACGAGCAGTACTTC; CDR3aa: CASSPTGGYEQYF
len: 14; abundance: few; d_gene: -; j_gene: TRBJ2-5; v_gene: TRBV9; CDR3nt: TGTGCCAGCAGCGTAGCTACTAGCCGGGAGACCCAGTACTTC; CDR3aa: CASSVATSRETQYF
len: 15; abundance: many; d_gene: TRBD2; j_gene: TRBJ2-3; v_gene: TRBV6-6; CDR3nt: TGTGCCAGACGGACCCTAGCGGGGAGCACAGATACGCAGTATTTT; CDR3aa: CARRTLAGSTDTQYF
len: 14; abundance: few; d_gene: TRBD2; j_gene: TRBJ2-1; v_gene: TRBV2; CDR3nt: TGTGCCAGCCGTAGCGGGGCATCCTACAATGAGCAGTTCTTC; CDR3aa: CASRSGASYNEQFF
len: 15; abundance: -; d_gene: -; j_gene: TRBJ2-5; v_gene: TRBV29-1; CDR3nt: TGCAGCGTTTCTGGCGGTAGCGGTCCGATGAAGACCCAGTACTTC; CDR3aa: CSVSGGSGPMKTQYF
len: 15; abundance: -; d_gene: -; j_gene: TRBJ1-4; v_gene: TRBV7-9; CDR3nt: TGTGCCGGCAGCTTAGGCGCGGGGAAAAGGGAAAAACTGTTTTTT; CDR3aa: CAGSLGAGKREKLFF
len: 11; abundance: -; d_gene: -; j_gene: TRBJ2-5; v_gene: TRBV20-1; CDR3nt: TGCAGTGCCCAGCACCAAGAGACCCAGTACTTC; CDR3aa: CSAQHQETQYF
len: 16; abundance: -; d_gene: -; j_gene: TRBJ2-5; v_gene: TRBV4-2; CDR3nt: TGTGCCAGCAGCTTGGCCGTCGGTGGGATTCAAGAGACCCAGTACTTC; CDR3aa: CASSLAVGGIQETQYF
len: 15; abundance: -; d_gene: TRBD1; j_gene: TRBJ2-7; v_gene: TRBV7-9; CDR3nt: TGTGCCAGCAGTTCTTCCGGGACAGGGGGTAACGAGCAGTACTTC; CDR3aa: CASSSSGTGGNEQYF
len: 14; abundance: few; d_gene: -; j_gene: TRBJ1-1; v_gene: TRBV6-5; CDR3nt: TGTGCCAGCAGACCCTCGGCAGGGAGGACTGAAGCTTTCTTT; CDR3aa: CASRPSAGRTEAFF
len: 14; abundance: -; d_gene: -; j_gene: TRBJ1-1; v_gene: TRBV27; CDR3nt: TGTGCCAGCAGTGGTTTACAGAGTTCCACTGAAGCTTTCTTT; CDR3aa: CASSGLQSSTEAFF
len: 13; abundance: -; d_gene: -; j_gene: TRBJ2-4; v_gene: TRBV10-3; CDR3nt: TGTGCCATCAGCCAGGGACGTGAAAACATTCAGTACTTC; CDR3aa: CAISQGRENIQYF
len: 13; abundance: -; d_gene: TRBD1; j_gene: TRBJ1-1; v_gene: TRBV6-6; CDR3nt: TGTGCCAGCAGTGACTCGCAGGGGGCTGAAGCTTTCTTT; CDR3aa: CASSDSQGAEAFF
len: 12; abundance: -; d_gene: -; j_gene: TRBJ2-2; v_gene: TRBV7-9; CDR3nt: TGTGCCAAGCCAAGGGACTCTGGGGAGCTGTTTTTT; CDR3aa: CAKPRDSGELFF
len: 13; abundance: -; d_gene: -; j_gene: TRBJ1-1; v_gene: TRBV7-9; CDR3nt: TGTGCCAGCAGCTTTTTAGGGTACACTGAAGCTTTCTTT; CDR3aa: CASSFLGYTEAFF
len: 19; abundance: -; d_gene: TRBD1; j_gene: TRBJ2-6; v_gene: TRBV9; CDR3nt: TGTGCCAGCAGCCCCCGGACAGGGGGCGCGATATCTGGGGCCAACGTCCTGACTTTC; CDR3aa: CASSPRTGGAISGANVLTF
len: 13; abundance: -; d_gene: TRBD1; j_gene: TRBJ1-2; v_gene: TRBV7-9; CDR3nt: TGTGCCAGCAGCTGGACAGGGGGCGGTGGCTACACCTTC; CDR3aa: CASSWTGGGGYTF
len: 13; abundance: -; d_gene: -; j_gene: TRBJ2-7; v_gene: TRBV29-1; CDR3nt: TGCAGCGTTAGGCCAGGATCTTCCTACGAGCAGTACTTC; CDR3aa: CSVRPGSSYEQYF
len: 13; abundance: -; d_gene: -; j_gene: TRBJ1-1; v_gene: TRBV28; CDR3nt: TGTGCCAGCAGTCCCGCGGGAACGCAGGAGGCTTTCTTT; CDR3aa: CASSPAGTQEAFF
len: 11; abundance: -; d_gene: -; j_gene: TRBJ2-7; v_gene: TRBV20-1; CDR3nt: TGCAGTGAGCATCGCCCCTACGAGCAGTACTTC; CDR3aa: CSEHRPYEQYF
len: 15; abundance: -; d_gene: -; j_gene: TRBJ2-3; v_gene: TRBV9; CDR3nt: TGTGCCAGCAGCGAGGGGCCTAGCGAAGGAGATACGCAGTATTTT; CDR3aa: CASSEGPSEGDTQYF
len: 14; abundance: few; d_gene: -; j_gene: TRBJ1-6; v_gene: TRBV3-1; CDR3nt: TGTGCTTCGGGGGACCTTGGGCATAATTCACCCCTCCACTTT; CDR3aa: CASGDLGHNSPLHF
len: 14; abundance: -; d_gene: -; j_gene: TRBJ2-1; v_gene: TRBV3-1; CDR3nt: TGTGCCAGCAGCCAAGGGGGGTTTTACAATGAGCAGTTCTTC; CDR3aa: CASSQGGFYNEQFF
len: 16; abundance: few; d_gene: -; j_gene: TRBJ2-7; v_gene: TRBV7-2; CDR3nt: TGTGCCAGCAGCACACTTAGTCGACTCGGTAGCTACGAGCAGTACTTC; CDR3aa: CASSTLSRLGSYEQYF